This TCR beta chain was documented in a study of CD8 T cells in Susac syndrome. Per the germline V gene, CDR1 is DFQATT and CDR2 is SNEGSKA (reference sequence). The junction had 8 bases not matched to a gene; V was cut back by 6 bases and J by 1 base. The CDR3 consists of 15 residues. From blood CD8+ and CD4+ T cells, the TCR beta chain was sequenced. RNA totalling about 0.45 to 1 ug underwent reverse transcription with random hexamers. TCRdb analysed the immunoSEQ multiplex PCR reads with MiXCR anew, one entry per CDR3 protein. The sample shows approximately 210,000 distinct CDR3 sequences, approximately 94% of them seen only once.

The source of this sequence is a human donor with Susac syndrome. This chain connects TRBV20-1 to TRBJ2-3, with 9 bases matching TRBD2. Sequenced input: CD4+ T cells from PBMCs. CDR3 in DNA: TGCAGTGCAAACCCAGCGGGGGGTGGCACAGATACGCAGTATTTT. This codes for CSANPAGGGTDTQYF.